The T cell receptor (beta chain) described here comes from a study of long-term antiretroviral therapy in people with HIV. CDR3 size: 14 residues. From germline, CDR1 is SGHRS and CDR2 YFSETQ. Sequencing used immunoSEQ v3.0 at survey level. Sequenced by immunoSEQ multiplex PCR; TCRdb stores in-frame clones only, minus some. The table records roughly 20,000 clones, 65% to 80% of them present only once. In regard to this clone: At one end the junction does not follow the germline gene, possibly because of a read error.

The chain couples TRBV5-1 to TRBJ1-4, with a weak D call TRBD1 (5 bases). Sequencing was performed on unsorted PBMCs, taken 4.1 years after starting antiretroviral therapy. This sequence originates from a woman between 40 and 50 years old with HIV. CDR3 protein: CASTLGATNEKLFF. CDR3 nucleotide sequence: TGCGCCAGCACCTTGGGGGCAACTAATGAAAAACTGTTTTTT.